Below, 7 T cell receptor beta chains from the same sample are listed, as sequenced in a study of CD8+CD57+ T cells in acquired aplastic anemia. Genomic DNA, the template, was used for profiling of the TCR beta VDJ and CDR3. One entry per CDR3 protein, called by TCRdb with MiXCR from the reads. This table holds some 180,000 distinct CDR3 sequences, about 47% found once. The sequenced sample was sorted CD4+, CD8+, or CD8+CD57+ T cells (not recorded which) from PBMCs. Source of these receptors: a human donor in good health.

This clonotype was recorded a few times. This sequence joins TRBV10-3 and TRBJ2-7; unclear D gene. The CDR3 runs 11 residues. The V end was cut by 0 bases, the J end by 6 bases, with 3 bases between. Germline V CDR1 and CDR2: ENHRY, SYGVKD. For the CDR3, the DNA is TGTGCCATCAGTGAGTCGAGCGAGCAGTACTTC. It specifies CAISESSEQYF.

The rearrangement uses TRBV4-1 and TRBJ2-5; D might be TRBD1 (6 bases). Germline CDR1 MGHRA, CDR2 YSYEKL. Deletions cut 0 bases from V and 5 bases from J, with 16 bases between. This CDR3 has 16 residues. The CDR3 nucleotides are TGCGCCAGCAGCCAAGATCACTACAGGGCGGGCGAGACCCAGTACTTC. This encodes CASSQDHYRAGETQYF.

In its sample, this clonotype was seen many times. The V call is TRBV7-2, the J call TRBJ1-1, with D perhaps matching TRBD1 (6 bases). The CDR3 runs to 15 residues. Looked up from germline, CDR1 is SGHTA and CDR2 is FQGNSA. Trimming stripped 0 bases from V and 5 bases from J, with 13 bases between. CDR3 region: CASSLAERQGTEAFF. In nucleotides, the CDR3 is TGTGCCAGCAGCTTAGCGGAGAGGCAGGGGACTGAAGCTTTCTTT.

This clonotype has ten or more counts. The chain combines TRBV19 with TRBJ2-1; 10 positions agree with TRBD1. V shed 7 bases, J shed 9 bases, and the junction held 6 bases outside the gene matches. There are 13 residues in the CDR3. Per germline, CDR1 LNHDA and CDR2 SQIVND (reference sequence). In DNA, the CDR3 is TGTGCCAGTACCGACAGGGGGCTCAGTGAGCAGTTCTTC. Its translation is CASTDRGLSEQFF.

As DNA, the CDR3 is TGTGCCAGCAGACACATGGGGAACACTGAAGCTTTCTTT. This codes for CASRHMGNTEAFF. The chain uses TRBV3-1 and TRBJ1-1, with D unresolved. There are 13 residues in the CDR3. V lost 6 bases, J lost 1 base, and 9 bases lay in between. Germline V gives CDR1 LGHDT, CDR2 YNNKEL (reference sequence). Full variable domain (rest looked up from reference TRBV3-1 and TRBJ1-1): DTAVSQTPKYLVTQMGNDKSIKCEQNLGHDTMYWYKQDSKKFLKIMFSYNNKELIINETVPNRFSPKSPDKAHLNLHINSLELGDSAVYFCASRHMGNTEAFFGQGTRLTVV.

This clonotype was found many times. The CDR3 sequence: CASSFAGLVTDTQYF. The CDR3 nucleotides are TGTGCCAGCAGCTTCGCGGGACTGGTCACAGATACGCAGTATTTT. This rearrangement joins TRBV7-3 to TRBJ2-3; maybe TRBD2 (6 bases). V was trimmed by 3 bases and J by 2 bases, leaving 12 bases between them. Germline CDR1 SGHTA, CDR2 FQGTGA. This CDR3 spans 15 amino acids. Together with reference TRBV7-3 and TRBJ2-3, the CDR3 gives the full variable domain: GAGVSQTPSNKVTEKGKYVELRCDPISGHTALYWYRQSLGQGPEFLIYFQGTGAADDSGLPNDRFFAVRPEGSVSTLKIQRTERGDSAVYLCASSFAGLVTDTQYFGPGTRLTVL.

This clonotype was counted only a few times. The V gene is TRBV28, the J gene TRBJ2-2; a weak D match, TRBD2 (6 bases). The CDR3 has 15 residues. The V end was cut by 3 bases, the J end by 1 base, with 9 bases between. Germline CDR1 and CDR2: MDHEN and SYDVKM. The CDR3 sequence is CASSFSGENTGELFF. The CDR3 coding sequence is TGTGCCAGCAGTTTTTCGGGGGAGAACACCGGGGAGCTGTTTTTT.